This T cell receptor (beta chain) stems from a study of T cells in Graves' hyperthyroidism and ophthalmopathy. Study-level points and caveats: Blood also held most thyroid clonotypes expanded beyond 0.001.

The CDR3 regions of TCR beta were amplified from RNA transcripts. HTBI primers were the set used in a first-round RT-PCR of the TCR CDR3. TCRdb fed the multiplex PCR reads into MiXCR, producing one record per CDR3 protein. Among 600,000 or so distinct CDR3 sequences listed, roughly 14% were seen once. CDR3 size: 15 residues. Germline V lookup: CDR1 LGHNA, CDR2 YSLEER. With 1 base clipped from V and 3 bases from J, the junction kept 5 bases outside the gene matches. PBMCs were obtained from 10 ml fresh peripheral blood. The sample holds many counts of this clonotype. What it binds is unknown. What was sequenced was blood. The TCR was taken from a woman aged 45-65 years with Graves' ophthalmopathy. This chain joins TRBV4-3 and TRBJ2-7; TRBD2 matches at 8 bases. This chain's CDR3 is CASSQVISGNYEQYF. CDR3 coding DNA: TGCGCCAGCAGCCAAGTGATTAGCGGGAACTACGAGCAGTACTTC.